Shown below are 25 T cell receptor beta chains from a single sample sequenced in a study of Ad26.COV2.S vaccination and SARS-CoV-2 variants. Clones were sequenced by immunoSEQ multiplex PCR, and TCRdb holds only the in-frame ones, with some missing. This sample has fewer than 900,000 clones, with more than 80% found just once. Specified treatment: about 20 received Ad26.COV2.S at low or high dose, single or two shots; about five received placebo; per-sample allocation not given. Sampling happened 63 days after the first vaccine or placebo injection. The source material was peripheral blood, sampled in a trial of Ad26.COV2.S vaccine versus placebo. The receptors were gathered from a person aged 18-65 years who received the Ad26.COV2.S COVID-19 vaccine or a placebo.

The CDR3 nucleotides read TGTGCCAGCAGCCTAACTAGCGGGGGCTACGAGCAGTACTTC. Its translation is CASSLTSGGYEQYF. The rearrangement uses TRBV5-5 and TRBJ2-7, with 11 nucleotides matching TRBD2. Trimming cost V 4 bases and J 3 bases; bases outside gene matches: 3. In germline, CDR1 is SGHKS, CDR2 YYEKEE (reference sequence). The length of the CDR3 is 14 residues.

The chain employs TRBV19 and TRBJ2-7, with unresolved D. The CDR3 spans 13 residues. Trimming removed 3 bases at V and 7 bases at J, with 13 bases between. Germline CDR1 is LNHDA and CDR2 is SQIVND (reference sequence). CDR3 sequence (DNA): TGTGCCAGTAGTATCTCCGGTTCGGGTGAGCAGTACTTC. It yields the protein CASSISGSGEQYF.

Points on this clone: The same CDR3 also results from other DNA sequences found in this sample. The chain carries TRBV18 and TRBJ2-7, with 10 bases lining up with TRBD1. Trimming cost V 6 bases and J 4 bases; bases outside gene matches: 6. Germline assignment: CDR1 KGHSH and CDR2 LQKENI. The CDR3 is made up of 14 amino acids. CDR3 in DNA: TGTGCCAGCTCCACGACAGGGGGCTCGTACGAGCAGTACTTC. This sequence encodes CASSTTGGSYEQYF. Looking up the rest from reference TRBV18 and TRBJ2-7 gives the full variable domain: NAGVMQNPRHLVRRRGQEARLRCSPMKGHSHVYWYRQLPEEGLKFMVYLQKENIIDESGMPKERFSAEFPKEGPSILRIQQVVRGDSAAYFCASSTTGGSYEQYFGPGTRLTVT.

The chain has TRBV6-5 and TRBJ1-3; D is ambiguous. Trimming took 6 bases from V and 0 from J, leaving 9 bases between them. In germline, CDR1 is MNHEY, CDR2 SVGAGI. This CDR3 is 14 amino acids long. In DNA, the CDR3 is TGTGCCAGCAGCCCGACCTCCTCTGGAAACACCATATATTTT. It codes for CASSPTSSGNTIYF.

The V and J genes are TRBV19 and TRBJ2-6; 8 positions agree with TRBD2. V dropped 3 bases and J dropped 2; count of bases not matched to a gene: 3. The CDR3 runs to 16 residues. The germline V gene encodes CDR1 LNHDA and CDR2 SQIVND (reference sequence). DNA of the CDR3: TGTGCCAGTAGTATGTCGGGGGGGACTGGGGCCAACGTCCTGACTTTC. Protein product: CASSMSGGTGANVLTF.

J is TRBJ2-1 and V is TRBV24-1; D is unresolved. V was trimmed by 4 bases and J by 8 bases, leaving 11 bases between them. Germline-derived CDR1 and CDR2 are KGHDR and SFDVKD. The CDR3 length is 13 residues. The CDR3 region has the DNA TGTGCCACCAGTGAAACTGGGTTCCATGAGCAGTTCTTC. As protein: CATSETGFHEQFF.

The chain couples TRBV29-1 to TRBJ2-3, with 11 bases lining up with TRBD2. Trimming cost V 4 bases and J 3 bases; bases outside gene matches: 9. Germline CDR1 and CDR2: SQVTM and ANQGSEA. The CDR3 loop spans 16 amino acids. The CDR3 spells CSVAPTSGGSTDTQYF. The CDR3 region has the DNA TGCAGCGTTGCCCCAACTAGCGGGGGATCGACAGATACGCAGTATTTT.

CDR3 nucleotide sequence: TGCGCCAGCAGCGCGACAGGGGTCGCGGGGACTGAAGCTTTCTTT. This translates into CASSATGVAGTEAFF. The chain carries TRBV5-1 and TRBJ1-1, with 8 nucleotides matching TRBD1. CDR3 size: 15 residues. Trimming took 4 bases from V and 5 from J; bases not matched to a gene: 10. Germline V gene data show CDR1 as SGHRS and CDR2 as YFSETQ.

The chain joins TRBV7-9 to TRBJ2-1; 8 bases fit TRBD2. The CDR3 has 15 amino acids. The V segment lost 4 bases and the J segment 4 bases; nucleotides outside the gene matches: 6. CDR1 SEHNR and CDR2 FQNEAQ come from the germline V gene (reference sequence). In DNA form, the CDR3 reads TGTGCCAGCAGCTCGACTAGCGAGGGATACAATGAGCAGTTCTTC. Translation gives CASSSTSEGYNEQFF.

In its sample, this clone was seen a few times. In DNA form, the CDR3 reads TGTGCCAGCAGTTACACGACGGGGATTGAAGCTTTCTTT. Its translation is CASSYTTGIEAFF. The rearrangement links TRBV6-2 or TRBV6-3 to TRBJ1-1; D unresolved. V lost 2 bases, J lost 7 bases, and 11 bases lay in between. Looked up from germline, CDR1 is MNHEY and CDR2 is SVGEGT. The CDR3 is 13 residues long.

V is TRBV9 and J is TRBJ1-3; perhaps TRBD1 as D (6 bases). The germline V gene encodes CDR1 SGDLS and CDR2 YYNGEE. The V and J ends lost 7 bases and 8 bases respectively, with 10 bases between them. This CDR3 comprises 11 residues. The CDR3 loop reads CASARGDTIYF. The CDR3 bases are TGTGCCAGCGCTAGGGGGGACACCATATATTTT.

In this sample, this clone turned up a few times. The gene calls are TRBV5-1 and TRBJ1-5; 8 bases are a match to TRBD1. This CDR3 contains 14 residues. From germline, CDR1 is SGHRS and CDR2 YFSETQ. Germline trimming cut 4 bases from V and 2 bases from J; bases unmatched to any gene: 2. CDR3 coding DNA: TGCGCCAGCAGCCCGGACAGGGGCAATCAGCCCCAGCATTTT. Translation: CASSPDRGNQPQHF.

V and J are TRBV7-9 and TRBJ2-7, with D perhaps being TRBD1 or TRBD2 (5 bases each). The germline gives CDR1 SEHNR, CDR2 FQNEAQ (reference sequence). V dropped 5 bases and J dropped 3 bases, with 11 bases sitting between them. The CDR3 extends over 13 amino acids. The CDR3 loop reads CASSGGRIYEQYF. The DNA of the CDR3 is TGTGCCAGCAGCGGGGGACGGATCTACGAGCAGTACTTC.

This chain links TRBV30 with TRBJ1-2; 8 bases match TRBD1. The CDR3 is 10 residues long. J lost 4 bases, V lost 8 bases, and 0 bases had no gene match. Germline CDR1 GTSNPN, CDR2 SVGIG (reference sequence). This chain's CDR3 is CAGQGYGYTF. DNA of the CDR3: TGTGCCGGACAGGGCTATGGCTACACCTTC.

The rearrangement links TRBV6-5 to TRBJ2-1, with D perhaps matching TRBD1 or TRBD2 (5 bases each). V lost 6 bases and J lost 10, with 13 bases in between. CDR1 and CDR2 from the germline V gene are MNHEY and SVGAGI. This CDR3 is 12 amino acids long. The CDR3: CASSPMGREQFF. In DNA form, the CDR3 reads TGTGCCAGCAGCCCCATGGGACGGGAGCAGTTCTTC.

The chain combines TRBV5-1 with TRBJ1-3, with 10 bases fitting TRBD1. Trimming cost V 2 bases and J 4 bases; bases outside gene matches: 6. The germline V gene encodes CDR1 SGHRS and CDR2 YFSETQ. The CDR3 length is 16 residues. The CDR3 nucleotides are TGCGCCAGCAGCTTTATGGGACAGGGGACGGGAAACACCATATATTTT. Translation: CASSFMGQGTGNTIYF.

The chain recombines TRBV7-2 with TRBJ1-1; D might be TRBD1 (5 bases). CDR1 and CDR2 from the germline V gene are SGHTA and FQGNSA. V gave up 5 bases and J gave up 1 base, with 8 bases separating them. The CDR3 totals 13 residues. CDR3 DNA sequence: TGTGCCAGCAGCATAGACAGGAACACTGAAGCTTTCTTT. Amino acids: CASSIDRNTEAFF.

The V and J genes are TRBV7-2 and TRBJ2-1, with 9 bases matching TRBD1. J gave up 4 bases and V 6 bases, and 7 bases lay outside the gene matches. CDR3 length: 15 residues. Germline V gene lookup returns CDR1 SGHTA and CDR2 FQGNSA. The CDR3 here is CASSYGTGPYNEQFF. DNA for the CDR3: TGTGCCAGCAGTTACGGGACAGGGCCTTACAATGAGCAGTTCTTC.

The chain links TRBV5-4 to TRBJ2-7; the D is unclear. V gave up 2 bases and J gave up 2 bases, with 11 bases separating them. CDR1 is SGHNT, CDR2 YYREEE, per germline (reference sequence). This CDR3 comprises 14 residues. The CDR3 region is CASSLGATPYEQYF. CDR3 nucleotides: TGTGCCAGCAGCTTAGGAGCTACCCCCTACGAGCAGTACTTC.

This sequence joins TRBV5-1 and TRBJ2-2; 7 bases agree with TRBD1. The germline V gene encodes CDR1 SGHRS and CDR2 YFSETQ. Trimming removed 5 bases from V and 3 bases from J; junction bases left unmatched: 4. The CDR3 loop spans 14 amino acids. CDR3 region: CASSEQGYTGELFF. CDR3 DNA: TGCGCCAGCAGTGAACAGGGGTACACCGGGGAGCTGTTTTTT.

V and J are TRBV7-2 and TRBJ1-2; maybe TRBD1 (5 bases). Trimming pared 2 bases from V and 5 bases from J, leaving 27 bases between. This CDR3 region has 19 residues. In germline, CDR1 is SGHTA, CDR2 FQGNSA. CDR3 sequence: CASSLSFPGQRGSLYGYTF. In DNA form, the CDR3 reads TGTGCCAGCAGCTTAAGTTTTCCCGGACAAAGGGGTTCCCTTTATGGCTACACCTTC.

This sequence joins TRBV5-6 and TRBJ2-3; maybe TRBD1 (7 bases). The length of the CDR3 is 17 residues. Per germline, CDR1 SGHDT and CDR2 YYEEEE. V lost 7 bases and J 2 bases, leaving 23 bases between the germline ends. The CDR3 sequence: CASLLSVRRGATDTQYF. CDR3 sequence (DNA): TGTGCCAGCCTCCTCTCGGTCCGCAGGGGGGCCACAGATACGCAGTATTTT.

This clone was found a few times. V is TRBV19 and J is TRBJ1-1; D not resolved. The germline CDR1 and CDR2 sequences are LNHDA and SQIVND (reference sequence). There are 16 residues in the CDR3. Trimming removed 7 bases at V and 8 bases at J, with 26 bases between. In DNA form, the CDR3 reads TGTGCCAGTAAAACAACTGGGTTAGATTGGAGTGTAGAAGCTTTCTTT. Its translation: CASKTTGLDWSVEAFF.

This clone was seen more than once but under ten times. The gene calls are TRBV5-1 and TRBJ1-2, with TRBD1 identical over 10 bases. Germline V CDR1 and CDR2: SGHRS, YFSETQ. The CDR3 loop spans 14 amino acids. V lost 2 bases and J lost 5; bases outside the gene matches: 3. The CDR3: CASSLADRGYGYTF. DNA for the CDR3: TGCGCCAGCAGCTTAGCGGACAGGGGGTATGGCTACACCTTC.

The chain recombines TRBV6-5 with TRBJ1-5, with a weak D call TRBD1 (6 bases). Trimming removed 7 bases at V and 1 base at J, with 14 bases between. The germline V gene encodes CDR1 MNHEY and CDR2 SVGAGI. The CDR3 contains 15 residues. CDR3 protein: CASKEGTQSNQPQHF. CDR3 in DNA: TGTGCCAGCAAAGAAGGGACACAAAGCAATCAGCCCCAGCATTTT.